Presented here are 6 T cell receptor beta chains from one specimen sequenced in a study of control samples from healthy donors and cancer patients. Using immunoSEQ multiplex PCR, the repertoire was profiled, and TCRdb retains in-frame clones only, with some absent. Of approximately 230,000 clones in the sample, roughly 82% were seen once. Sequencing was done on a sample of PBMCs. The receptor set was obtained from a woman aged 55 to 70 with lung cancer.

The chain combines TRBV6-5 with TRBJ1-4; no clear D gene. The V end was cut by 0 bases, the J end by 7 bases, with 9 bases between. The CDR3 has 14 residues. Germline lookup yields CDR1 MNHEY and CDR2 SVGAGI. Written as DNA, the CDR3 is TGTGCCAGCAGTTACTCGACGGAAAGTGAAAAACTGTTTTTT. Protein sequence: CASSYSTESEKLFF.

The chain recombines TRBV30 with TRBJ1-3; D perhaps matches TRBD1 (6 bases). Trimming took off 4 bases at V and 9 bases at J, with 13 bases between the two ends. Per germline, CDR1 GTSNPN and CDR2 SVGIG (reference sequence). This CDR3 comprises 12 residues. Here the CDR3 reads CAWNRDGGTIYF. The CDR3 nucleotides read TGTGCCTGGAACAGGGACGGCGGCACCATATATTTT.

The chain links TRBV15 to TRBJ1-5, with D possibly TRBD1 on 5 matching bases. CDR3 size: 15 residues. Germline CDR1 is LNHNV and CDR2 is YYDKDF (reference sequence). V was shortened by 3 bases and J by 2 bases, with 11 bases between the two germline ends. The CDR3 DNA is TGTGCCACCAGCAGGCAGGGAGGGGGCAATCAGCCCCAGCATTTT. Its translation: CATSRQGGGNQPQHF.

There are a few counts of this clone. The J gene is TRBJ1-2, the V gene TRBV27; 9 bases are a match to TRBD1. The CDR3 is 16 residues long. Germline-derived CDR1 and CDR2 are MNHEY and SMNVEV (reference sequence). Germline trimming cut 7 bases from V and 7 bases from J; bases unmatched to any gene: 16. The CDR3 DNA reads as TGTGCCAGCACTCTTATATCGGGACAGGGTCTAGGTGGCTACACCTTC. Translating gives CASTLISGQGLGGYTF.

This clone was picked up a small number of times. Different DNA sequences within this sample yield the same CDR3. The chain combines TRBV3-1 (or the pseudogene TRBV3-2) with TRBJ2-7; no clear D. The CDR3 loop spans 12 amino acids. Deletions cut 5 bases from V and 1 base from J, with 6 bases between. Germline loops: CDR1 LGHDT, CDR2 YNNKEL (reference sequence). The CDR3 spells CASSYASYEQYF. DNA of the CDR3: TGTGCCAGCAGCTACGCTTCCTACGAGCAGTACTTC.

The chain carries TRBV2 and TRBJ1-2; 10 bases fit TRBD1. The CDR3 is 14 amino acids. The J segment lost 8 bases and the V segment lost 7 bases, leaving 10 bases of the junction unmatched. The V gene's germline CDR1 is SNHLY and CDR2 FYNNEI. CDR3 DNA: TGTGCCAGCACACCACCGACAGGGGGCAAGGGCTACACCTTC. This gives the protein CASTPPTGGKGYTF.